This T cell receptor (beta chain) was recovered during a study of T cells expressing NK-cell markers. Study-level information: The authors derived TCR beta repertoires from sorted CD3+CD56+NKG2C+, CD3+CD56+NKG2C- and CD3+CD56-NKG2C+ T cells.

Details on this clonotype: Its antigen is currently unknown.

TCRdb reprocessed the 5' RACE reads and stores each CDR3 protein as one record, lacking DNA. The data include 150,000 to 170,000 distinct CDR3 sequences; the top ten clones carry 37%. This CDR3 has 19 amino acids. CDR1 and CDR2 from the germline V gene are LGHNT and FRNRAP. General study findings and limits: The share of CD8+ T cells held by dominant NKG2C+ clonotypes was about 1.0-8% in several donors. Expanded clones of NKG2C+ T cells had an unclear HCMV specificity.

Specimen: blood T cells: a sorted CD56 or NKG2C T cell subset, CD4+ or CD8+ T cells, or bulk PBMC T cells (not recorded which). This clonotype originated in a woman between 50 and 59 years old in good health. The chain carries TRBV12-5 and TRBJ2-1; TCRdb outputs TRBD2, but without DNA this stays unchecked. CDR3 amino acids: CASGFQASGSRRAVNEQFF.